This T cell receptor beta chain stems from a study of shared clonotypes between healthy human individuals. Broader study findings: Few donors limited the genetic and exposure-history diversity represented.

Deep level was the assay's run setting. Once extracted for a subset, genomic DNA was divided evenly among several immunoSEQ plates. PBMC DNA, left unsorted, was sequenced on ten immunoSEQ deep assay plates. Sequenced by immunoSEQ multiplex PCR; TCRdb stores in-frame clones only, minus some. Of under 600,000 clones listed, roughly 72% are singletons. CDR1 and CDR2 from the germline V gene are KGHSH and LQKENI. V lost 1 base to trimming and J lost 2 bases, with 5 bases between them. This CDR3 is built from 13 residues. Notes on this clone: The target antigen is unknown. Other DNA sequences from this sample encode an identical CDR3 as well.

V gene TRBV18 combines with J gene TRBJ1-2, with no clear D. This TCR was recovered from a woman aged 40 to 50 in good health. Some clones in this sample may be carry-over from other donors' samples. The sample was PBMCs. The CDR3 spells CASSPQANYGYTF. The CDR3 DNA sequence: TGTGCCAGCTCACCACAAGCGAACTATGGCTACACCTTC.